Listed below are T cell receptor beta chains from one sample, sequenced in a study of early stage breast cancer tumors. Clones were sequenced by immunoSEQ multiplex PCR, and TCRdb holds only the in-frame ones, with some missing. The data contain fewer than 70,000 clones, about 85% of them singletons. The specimen sequenced was blood. Receptors originate from a person aged 35 to 50 with breast cancer. The CDR3 runs from the conserved cysteine through the conserved F or W. D genes are given only for firm matches. Clone size is given for some rows only: seen once, a few or many times, or a class if the clone is expanded.

J	V	size	D	CDR3	DNA
TRBJ2-2	TRBV29-1	few	TRBD2	CSVGLAGVTGELFF	TGCAGCGTTGGACTAGCGGGAGTCACCGGGGAGCTGTTTTTT
TRBJ2-7	TRBV9	NA	TRBD1	CASSVHGTGGEQYF	TGTGCCAGCAGCGTACACGGGACAGGGGGCGAGCAGTACTTC
TRBJ2-1	TRBV6-5	NA	NA	CASRSDYNEQFF	TGTGCCAGCAGATCAGACTACAATGAGCAGTTCTTC
TRBJ1-5	TRBV28	NA	NA	CASSLRQYSNQPQHF	TGTGCCAGCAGTTTGAGACAGTATAGCAATCAGCCCCAGCATTTT
TRBJ1-2	TRBV6-1	few	TRBD1	CASRDGTGGYGYTF	TGTGCCAGCAGGGACGGGACAGGTGGATATGGCTACACCTTC
TRBJ2-1	TRBV19	once	TRBD1	CASSLDGTDSYNEQFF	TGTGCCAGTAGTCTTGATGGGACAGACTCTTACAATGAGCAGTTCTTC
TRBJ2-5	TRBV6-5	NA	NA	CASSYRRSQETQYF	TGTGCCAGCAGTTATAGACGAAGCCAAGAGACCCAGTACTTC
TRBJ2-3	TRBV28	NA	TRBD1	CASRTGQGTDTQYF	TGTGCCAGCAGGACGGGACAGGGCACAGATACGCAGTATTTT
TRBJ1-1	TRBV7-9	few	NA	CASRATGEAFF	TGTGCCAGCAGAGCTACAGGCGAAGCTTTCTTT
TRBJ2-1	TRBV28	NA	NA	CASRVASGSSYNEQFF	TGTGCCAGCAGAGTGGCGAGCGGATCCTCCTACAATGAGCAGTTCTTC
TRBJ2-5	TRBV30	NA	NA	CAWEGDSEPETQYF	TGTGCCTGGGAGGGAGACAGCGAGCCCGAGACCCAGTACTTC
TRBJ2-7	TRBV28	NA	NA	CASSEAQGGSYEQYF	TGTGCCAGCAGCGAGGCCCAGGGGGGCTCCTACGAGCAGTACTTC
TRBJ1-4	TRBV2	NA	TRBD1	CASSNSRGRDEKLFF	TGTGCCAGCAGTAACTCCAGGGGGCGCGATGAAAAACTGTTTTTT
TRBJ2-7	TRBV18	NA	TRBD1	CASSPLEGARRLNEDEQYF	TGTGCCAGCTCACCTCTTGAGGGGGCGCGTCGCCTTAACGAGGACGAGCAGTACTTC
TRBJ1-2	TRBV19	NA	TRBD1	CASSETRGRGYTF	TGTGCCAGTAGTGAAACCAGGGGGCGCGGCTACACCTTC
TRBJ2-2	TRBV11-2	NA	NA	CASSFAGELFF	TGTGCCAGCAGCTTTGCCGGGGAGCTGTTTTTT
TRBJ2-7	TRBV28	NA	TRBD1	CASNQQGAWEQYF	TGTGCCAGCAATCAACAGGGGGCCTGGGAGCAGTACTTC
TRBJ2-2	TRBV6-6	NA	NA	CASSYSPTGELFF	TGTGCCAGCAGTTACTCCCCCACCGGGGAGCTGTTTTTT
TRBJ2-3	TRBV5-8	NA	NA	CASSQYPGPHFTDTQYF	TGTGCCAGCAGCCAATACCCGGGACCCCATTTCACAGATACGCAGTATTTT
TRBJ1-3	TRBV7-8	once	NA	CASSYGTSGNTIYF	TGTGCCAGCAGCTATGGGACTAGTGGAAACACCATATATTTT
TRBJ1-4	TRBV2	NA	NA	CASSEGAGLEKLFF	TGTGCCAGCAGTGAAGGGGCCGGTTTGGAAAAACTGTTTTTT
TRBJ2-7	TRBV2	NA	NA	CASSRDLDEQYF	TGTGCCAGCAGTCGGGACTTGGACGAGCAGTACTTC
TRBJ2-7	TRBV7-3	NA	NA	CASSLERGSEQYF	TGTGCCAGCAGCTTAGAGAGAGGTTCCGAGCAGTACTTC
TRBJ2-2	TRBV5-1	NA	NA	CASSQQDLLGELFF	TGCGCCAGCAGCCAGCAGGATCTATTAGGGGAGCTGTTTTTT
TRBJ1-1	TRBV18	NA	NA	CASSPLQTGRGNTEAFF	TGTGCCAGCTCACCCCTTCAGACGGGACGGGGGAACACTGAAGCTTTCTTT
TRBJ2-7	TRBV27	NA	NA	CASRQPAGTQSYEQYF	TGTGCCAGCAGACAACCAGCCGGGACACAGAGCTACGAGCAGTACTTC